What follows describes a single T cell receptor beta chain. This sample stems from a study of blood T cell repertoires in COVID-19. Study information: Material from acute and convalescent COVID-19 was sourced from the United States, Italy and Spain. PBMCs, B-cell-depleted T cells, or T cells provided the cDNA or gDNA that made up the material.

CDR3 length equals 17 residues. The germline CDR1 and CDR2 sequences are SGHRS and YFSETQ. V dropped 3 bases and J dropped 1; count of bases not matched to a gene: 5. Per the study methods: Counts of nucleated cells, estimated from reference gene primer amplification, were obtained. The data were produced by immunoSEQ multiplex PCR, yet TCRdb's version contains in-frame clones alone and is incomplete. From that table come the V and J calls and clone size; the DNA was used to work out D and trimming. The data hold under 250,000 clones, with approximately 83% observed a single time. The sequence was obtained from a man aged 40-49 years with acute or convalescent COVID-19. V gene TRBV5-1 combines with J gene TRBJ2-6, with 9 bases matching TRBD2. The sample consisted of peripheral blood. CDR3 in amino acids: CASSSVAGVSGANVLTF. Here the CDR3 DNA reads TGCGCCAGCAGCTCCGTAGCGGGAGTGTCTGGGGCCAACGTCCTGACTTTC.